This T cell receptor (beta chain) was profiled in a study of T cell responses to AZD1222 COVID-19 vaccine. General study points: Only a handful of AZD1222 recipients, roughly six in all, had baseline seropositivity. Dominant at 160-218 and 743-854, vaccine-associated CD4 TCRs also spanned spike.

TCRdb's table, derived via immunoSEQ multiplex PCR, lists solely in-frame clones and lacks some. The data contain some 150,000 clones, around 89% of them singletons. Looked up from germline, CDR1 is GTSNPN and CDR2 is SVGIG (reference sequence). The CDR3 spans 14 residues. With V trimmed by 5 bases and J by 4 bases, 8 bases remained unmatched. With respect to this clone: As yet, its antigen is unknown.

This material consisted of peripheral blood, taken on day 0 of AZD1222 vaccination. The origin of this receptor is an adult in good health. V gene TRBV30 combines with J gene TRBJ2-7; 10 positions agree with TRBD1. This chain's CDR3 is CAWVRQGAQYEQYF. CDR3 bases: TGTGCCTGGGTGCGACAGGGGGCGCAGTACGAGCAGTACTTC.